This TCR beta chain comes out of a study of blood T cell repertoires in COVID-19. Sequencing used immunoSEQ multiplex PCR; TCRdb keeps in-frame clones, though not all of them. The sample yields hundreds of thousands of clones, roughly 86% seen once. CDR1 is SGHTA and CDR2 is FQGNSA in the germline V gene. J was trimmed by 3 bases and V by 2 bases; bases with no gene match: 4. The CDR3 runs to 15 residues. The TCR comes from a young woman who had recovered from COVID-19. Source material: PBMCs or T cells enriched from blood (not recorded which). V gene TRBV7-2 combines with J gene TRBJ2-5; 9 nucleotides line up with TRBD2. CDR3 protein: CASSLWSSGKETQYF. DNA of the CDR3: TGTGCCAGCAGCTTATGGTCTAGCGGGAAAGAGACCCAGTACTTC.